The TCR beta chain under discussion was sequenced for a study of T cell repertoires and HLA-DP antigens (dated by TCRdb to about 2018). Broadly, across the study: An in vitro model of CD4+ T cell alloreactivity against allogeneic HLA-DP presented by transduced HeLa cells was used in the study. Compared with self, one alloantigen differed at one amino acid in the peptide-binding groove and the other differed at under twelve, modelling structurally similar versus dissimilar alloantigens. The three donors were two male and one female, with ages ranging from the 18-to-29 to the 60-to-69 age band. The average DNA input was roughly 220 ng for sorted CD137+CD4+ samples versus roughly 1,100 ng for pre-culture CD4+ samples. Results and caveats for the whole study, not just this receptor: Sorted CD137+ cells showed similar clonality against both alloantigens (about 0.39), much higher than the clonality of pre-culture samples (approximately 0.04). Naive and memory CD4+ repertoires were not analysed separately. Clones undetected before culture had an average cumulative frequency of 36.3% against one allele and over 45% against the other. Limitations were identified as the inclusion of only three donors, the use of a non-physiological HeLa antigen-presenting system, and the use of total CD4+ responder cells.

The immunoSEQ multiplex PCR, with forward primers for 54 TRBV segments and reverse primers for 13 TRBJ segments, was used to amplify TCRB CDR3 regions. For pre-culture CD4+ samples, sequencing was done at deep resolution with a target of approximately 200,000 T cell genomes. Sequencing of the amplicons was done on an Illumina HiSeq System, giving 87 bp reads that spanned the CDR3. The paper's data handling went like this. PCR and sequencing errors in the reads were corrected, and CDR3 regions were defined by aligning to IMGT reference sequences. Synthetic template pools were used to estimate counts of templates and unique rearrangements. Clonality was computed by subtracting Pielou's evenness from 1. The Daley-Smith estimator was used to estimate richness. Repertoire overlap was measured with Morisita's index. Clones present in cultured samples but not detected in the pre-culture repertoire of the same donor were defined as low-abundance clones. TCRdb carries this immuneACCESS record with in-frame sequences only. Its versions omit some clonotypes, under half of them owing to an unresolved V gene in the studies checked, with the rest unexplained. The D gene and trimming were derived from the DNA, and the V and J assignments and clone size from that table. Within this sample are over 100,000 clones, with approximately 92% of them counted one time only. About 0.27% of the sample is taken by the ten largest.

About this clone: This clone's antigen is unknown. No base qualities exist here, and no much larger clone lies one base off it.

Magnetic bead negative selection was used to isolate untouched CD4+ T cells from Ficoll-separated PBMC, with an average purity of 97.7%. Untouched CD4+ T cells were isolated from Ficoll-separated PBMC with magnetic beads, reaching about 98% purity with negligible CD8+ contamination. Peripheral blood mononuclear cells came from the buffy coats of three healthy blood donors. All three donors were CMV seronegative. The DNeasy Blood & Tissue Kit was used for extraction of genomic DNA. Genomic DNA from sorted CD137+CD4+ cells and from pre-culture CD4+ baseline samples of each subject was subjected to TCRB sequencing. The CDR1 and CDR2 encoded by the germline V gene are SGHTA and FQGNSA. The junction shows trimming of 5 bases on V and 3 bases on J, plus 8 bases between the germline ends. The CDR3 contains 13 residues, cysteine and phenylalanine counted. Kept here is only the CDR3 DNA, which spans 39 bases and is read in frame from base 1.

The sequence was collected from a woman under 30 in good health and CMV-seronegative. This chain is built from TRBV7-2 and TRBJ2-1; matching of 5 bases hints at TRBD1 as the D gene. The sequenced material came from CD4+ T cells from PBMCs. The nucleotide sequence is given as TGTGCCAGCAGCCCTAGGGGCTACAATGAGCAGTTCTTC. It is translated as CASSPRGYNEQFF.